The rows below give T cell receptor beta chains drawn from one sample of a study of CXCR3-negative and CXCR3-positive naive CD8 T cells. TCRdb reanalyzed the 5' RACE reads, giving one entry per CDR3 protein sequence and no DNA. The listing records 100,000 to 150,000 distinct CDR3 sequences. Material for sequencing was naive CXCR3- CD8+ T cells from blood. The receptors come from a human donor in good health. Some clones in this sample may be carry-over from other donors' samples. Each CDR3 is given with its conserved first and last residue.

J | V | CDR3
TRBJ2-5 | TRBV27 | CASRNLSGLKTQYF
TRBJ2-7 | TRBV5-1 | CASSSGQGREQYF
TRBJ2-3 | TRBV3-1 | CASSPQTSGTDTQYF
TRBJ2-4 | TRBV9 | CASSPSAVAKNIQYF
TRBJ2-1 | TRBV12-3/TRBV12-4 | CASSLSGRATYNEQFF
TRBJ2-7 | TRBV24-1 | CATSDPRRGPEQYF
TRBJ2-1 | TRBV29-1 | CSVGYRINEQFF
TRBJ2-3 | TRBV15 | CATSRDGSRGGTDTQYF
TRBJ2-7 | TRBV29-1 | CSVEDFRDRSSYEQYF
TRBJ2-7 | TRBV21-1 | CASSTGGQETGTITYEQYF
TRBJ2-5 | TRBV28 | CASSLLLAVQETQYF
TRBJ1-2 | TRBV27 | CASSLSRNYGYTF
TRBJ1-2 | TRBV4-2 | CASSQSFYGYTF
TRBJ1-2 | TRBV6-2/TRBV6-3 | CASWIQWDYGYTF
TRBJ2-7 | TRBV12-3/TRBV12-4 | CASSPAVTYEQYF
TRBJ2-4 | TRBV20-1 | CSAGFPKNIQYF
TRBJ2-1 | TRBV20-1 | CSARPLAGIYNEQFF
TRBJ2-3 | TRBV19 | CASSMWVVTEPDTQYF
TRBJ2-1 | TRBV6-5 | CASTISRGPGVQFF
TRBJ1-5 | TRBV28 | CASSLAQNNQPQHF
TRBJ2-3 | TRBV7-6 | CASRKGVGPDTQYF
TRBJ2-1 | TRBV7-9 | CASRRDRDYNEQFF
TRBJ1-1 | TRBV20-1 | CSARPVRGRLANTEAFF
TRBJ1-5 | TRBV12-3/TRBV12-4 | CASSPDRGDSDSNQPQHF
TRBJ2-7 | TRBV21-1 | CASSTGPGRSYEQYF